Following are 28 T cell receptor beta chains from one sample sequenced in a study. One entry per CDR3 protein results from TCRdb running MiXCR on the 5' RACE reads. The repertoire holds around 50,000 distinct CDR3 sequences, with around 28% as singletons. The sample was tumor-infiltrating memory CD4+ T cells sorted from the breast tumor. Subset: memory CD4+ T cells, CD4+CD45RO+CD25-. These receptors were obtained from a female donor with breast cancer.

The chain couples TRBV20-1 to TRBJ2-5; unclear D gene. The V and J ends lost 5 bases and 5 bases respectively, with 15 bases between them. Germline assignment: CDR1 DFQATT and CDR2 SNEGSKA (reference sequence). The CDR3 runs 13 residues. CDR3 in amino acids: CSARRQRRETQYF. CDR3 in DNA: TGCAGTGCTCGAAGGCAGAGGCGGGAGACCCAGTACTTC.

This clonotype was counted only a few times. This chain links TRBV30 with TRBJ1-2; D is undetermined. In germline, CDR1 is GTSNPN, CDR2 SVGIG (reference sequence). The CDR3 sequence is 16 residues long. Trimming removed 2 bases from V and 0 bases from J, with 16 bases in between. As DNA, the CDR3 is TGTGCCTGGAGTACCCCCCCCACTGCGTCTAACTATGGCTACACCTTC. It encodes CAWSTPPTASNYGYTF.

On this clonotype itself: A much larger clone is a single base away; this may be a read error. The chain combines TRBV7-9 with TRBJ2-3, with D unclear. The CDR3 is 16 amino acids. In germline, CDR1 is SEHNR, CDR2 FQNEAQ (reference sequence). Here the CDR3 reads CATSLVVGLSTDTQYF. In DNA, the CDR3 is TGTGCCACCAGCTTAGTTGTGGGATTGAGCACAGATACGCAGTATTTT.

This clonotype is a singleton in its sample. The rearrangement uses TRBV12-3 or TRBV12-4 and TRBJ2-7; D might be TRBD1 (6 bases). Trimming pared 5 bases from V and 0 bases from J, leaving 11 bases between. The CDR3 consists of 14 residues. This chain's CDR3 is CASSIGQHSYEQYF. In DNA, the CDR3 is TGTGCCAGCAGTATTGGACAGCACTCCTACGAGCAGTACTTC.

This chain connects TRBV5-1 to TRBJ2-2; D is unresolved. V lost 0 bases to trimming and J lost 7 bases, with 4 bases between them. The CDR3 is 12 residues long. Germline assignment: CDR1 SGHRS and CDR2 YFSETQ. The CDR3 here is CASSLDFGELFF. DNA of the CDR3: TGCGCCAGCAGCTTGGACTTCGGGGAGCTGTTTTTT.

This chain's CDR3 is CASSVDLRQDHYYGYTF. The CDR3 DNA follows: TGTGCCAGCAGCGTAGATCTAAGACAGGATCACTACTATGGCTACACCTTC. The V call is TRBV9, the J call TRBJ1-2; perhaps TRBD1 as D (6 bases). Germline V gives CDR1 SGDLS, CDR2 YYNGEE. The V gene lost 0 bases and the J gene lost 3 bases, with 18 bases spanning the gap. This CDR3 spans 17 amino acids.

Comment on this clonotype: Its ends do not fully match the called genes, so a read error is possible. V usage is TRBV4-3 and J usage is TRBJ2-2, with D uncertain. CDR1 and CDR2 from the germline V gene are LGHNA and YSLEER. The CDR3 consists of 15 residues. The DNA of the CDR3 is TGCGCCAGCAGCCAAGACAGTCAGAACACTGGGGAGCTGTTTTTT. Its translation is CASSQDSQNTGELFF.

This clonotype was found a few times. The chain recombines TRBV11-2 with TRBJ1-2; D unresolved. With 1 base removed from V and 8 bases from J, the gap between germline ends came to 11 bases. The CDR3 is 13 residues long. Germline CDR1 and CDR2: SGHAT and FQNNGV. As DNA, the CDR3 is TGTGCCAGCAGCTTAGGTGCGGGCGGCGGCTACACCTTC. Translation gives CASSLGAGGGYTF.

This clonotype occurred a few times. The genes are TRBV7-9 and TRBJ2-5; maybe TRBD1 (5 bases). Between the trimmed V and J ends, which lost 2 bases and 5 bases, there was a span of 15 bases. The CDR3 totals 15 residues. The germline V gene has CDR1 SEHNR and CDR2 FQNEAQ (reference sequence). The CDR3 sequence: CASSLMQGIGETQYF. The CDR3 DNA reads TGTGCCAGCAGCTTAATGCAGGGTATTGGTGAGACCCAGTACTTC. The whole variable domain, filled in from reference TRBV7-9 and TRBJ2-5, reads DTGVSQNPRHKITKRGQNVTFRCDPISEHNRLYWYRQTLGQGPEFLTYFQNEAQLEKSRLLSDRFSAERPKGSFSTLEIQRTEQGDSAMYLCASSLMQGIGETQYFGPGTRLLVL.

Only one count was recorded for this clonotype. Compared with germline, one end of the junction differs, possibly owing to a read error. The rearrangement uses TRBV5-1 and TRBJ2-1, with a possible D match to TRBD1 (7 bases). Germline-derived CDR1 and CDR2 are SGHRS and YFSETQ. CDR3 length equals 13 residues. For the CDR3, the DNA is TGCACCAGCTCAGTCAGGGGGGACAATGAGCAGTTCTTC. This codes for CTSSVRGDNEQFF.

The chain recombines TRBV3-1 with TRBJ2-3; 8 nucleotides match TRBD1. Losses at the gene ends were 4 bases for V and 2 bases for J; bases not matched to a gene: 8. The length of the CDR3 is 16 residues. Germline V CDR1 and CDR2: LGHDT, YNNKEL (reference sequence). This chain's CDR3 is CASSPTGTGPTDTQYF. CDR3 coding DNA: TGTGCCAGCAGCCCTACCGGGACAGGCCCCACAGATACGCAGTATTTT.

This sequence joins TRBV5-1 and TRBJ2-1; tentatively, D is TRBD1 or TRBD2 (6 bases each). CDR1 is SGHRS and CDR2 is YFSETQ in the germline V gene. The V and J ends lost 5 bases and 8 bases respectively, with 17 bases between them. The CDR3 spans 14 residues. The CDR3 nucleotides are TGCGCCAGCAGAGGAGAACAGGGAGGTGATGAGCAGTTCTTC. It yields the protein CASRGEQGGDEQFF.

The V call is TRBV5-1, the J call TRBJ1-2; D may be TRBD1 (5 bases). V lost 4 bases, J lost 4 bases, and 11 bases lay in between. The CDR3 has 13 amino acids. In germline, CDR1 is SGHRS, CDR2 YFSETQ. As DNA, the CDR3 is TGCGCCAGCAGCCCACAGACAGTCTATGGCTACACCTTC. Translating gives CASSPQTVYGYTF.

V usage is TRBV6-5 and J usage is TRBJ1-4; 9 nucleotides align to TRBD1. Germline CDR1 is MNHEY and CDR2 is SVGAGI. The CDR3 has 18 residues. V trimming: 2 bases; J trimming: 4 bases; junction bases outside the gene matches: 11. CDR3 in amino acids: CASSYRFRTGAYNEKLFF. CDR3 in DNA: TGTGCCAGCAGTTACCGTTTTCGGACAGGGGCCTATAATGAAAAACTGTTTTTT.

This clonotype showed up just a few times. CDR3 sequence (DNA): TGCGCCAGCACCCGGTCTCTCTCAGTCGACAATGAGCAGTTCTTC. Amino acids: CASTRSLSVDNEQFF. This sequence joins TRBV5-1 and TRBJ2-1, with no clear D. Germline V gene data show CDR1 as SGHRS and CDR2 as YFSETQ. V was shortened by 6 bases and J by 5 bases, with 18 bases between the two germline ends. The CDR3 is made up of 15 amino acids.

The CDR3 DNA reads as TGTGCCAGCAGCTTAGGCGATAGCAATCAGCCCCAGCATTTT. This sequence encodes CASSLGDSNQPQHF. This chain joins TRBV7-9 and TRBJ1-5; D is uncertain. The CDR3 covers 14 residues. The germline V and J ends were trimmed by 1 base and 0 bases, with 4 bases remaining between them. In germline, CDR1 is SEHNR, CDR2 FQNEAQ (reference sequence).

The chain carries TRBV12-3 or TRBV12-4 and TRBJ1-2, with no clear D. Trimming pared 3 bases from V and 4 bases from J, leaving 12 bases between. The CDR3 is made up of 14 amino acids. The CDR3 loop is CASSLEGSSYGYTF. DNA for the CDR3: TGTGCCAGCAGTTTGGAGGGCAGTAGCTATGGCTACACCTTC.

The rearrangement joins TRBV6-5 to TRBJ1-1; tentatively, D is TRBD1 (6 bases). The CDR3 extends over 15 amino acids. V was clipped by 2 bases and J by 4 bases, with 14 bases between them. Germline loops: CDR1 MNHEY, CDR2 SVGAGI. The DNA for the CDR3 is TGTGCCAGCAGTTACGGCGGGGGGGGCCCCACTGAAGCTTTCTTT. It is translated as CASSYGGGGPTEAFF.

This rearrangement joins TRBV29-1 to TRBJ2-3; no firm D call. Germline CDR1 reads SQVTM; CDR2 reads ANQGSEA. V lost 4 bases, J lost 5 bases, and 10 bases lay in between. The CDR3 is 12 amino acids. This CDR3 is CSVGAPGDTQYF. The CDR3 region has the DNA TGCAGCGTTGGGGCGCCGGGAGATACGCAGTATTTT.

This chain connects TRBV7-9 to TRBJ2-1; D may match TRBD1 or TRBD2 (8 bases each). V was clipped by 5 bases and J by 4 bases, with 21 bases between them. CDR1 is SEHNR and CDR2 is FQNEAQ in the germline V gene (reference sequence). The CDR3 is 17 residues long. The CDR3 DNA reads TGTGCCAGCAGCCCCCGGGGGGGCAGGGGGCCTTACAATGAGCAGTTCTTC. Its translation is CASSPRGGRGPYNEQFF.

In its sample, this clonotype was seen a few times. CDR3 nucleotide sequence: TGTGCCAGCAGCCAAGCGGGAGTGGAGACCCAGTACTTC. Its protein product is CASSQAGVETQYF. The chain couples TRBV7-9 to TRBJ2-5; 8 bases are shared with TRBD2. Germline CDR1 reads SEHNR; CDR2 reads FQNEAQ (reference sequence). The CDR3 is 13 residues long. Trimming cost V 5 bases and J 5 bases; bases outside gene matches: 4.

V gene TRBV20-1 combines with J gene TRBJ2-4; D not certain. CDR1 and CDR2 (germline): DFQATT, SNEGSKA (reference sequence). The length of the CDR3 is 15 residues. The germline V and J ends were trimmed by 3 bases and 4 bases, with 16 bases remaining between them. CDR3 region: CSASNPNNLKNIQYF. The DNA for the CDR3 is TGCAGTGCTAGTAACCCGAACAACCTAAAAAACATTCAGTACTTC.

The chain links TRBV6-5 to TRBJ1-5; no definite D call. CDR1 and CDR2 from the germline V gene are MNHEY and SVGAGI. The V gene lost 4 bases and the J gene lost 1 base, with 5 bases spanning the gap. The CDR3 totals 13 residues. As DNA, the CDR3 is TGTGCCAGCAGTTTTGAAAGCAATCAGCCCCAGCATTTT. This gives the protein CASSFESNQPQHF.

The CDR3 coding sequence is TGTGCCAGCAGCTACCCGGCGGCTAGCGGACCCCTCGATGAGCAGTTCTTC. This translates into CASSYPAASGPLDEQFF. The rearrangement uses TRBV5-4 and TRBJ2-1; TRBD2 matches at 7 bases. The CDR3 has 17 amino acids. The J segment lost 8 bases and the V segment lost 3 bases, leaving 17 bases of the junction unmatched. Looked up from germline, CDR1 is SGHNT and CDR2 is YYREEE (reference sequence).

The chain has TRBV6-5 and TRBJ1-5, with D tentatively TRBD1 (5 bases). Germline CDR1 is MNHEY and CDR2 is SVGAGI. Trimming took off 5 bases at V and 4 bases at J, with 15 bases between the two ends. The CDR3 extends over 15 amino acids. The DNA of the CDR3 is TGTGCCAGCAGTCCCTTGGGGGAGGCGAATCAGCCCCAGCATTTT. This translates into CASSPLGEANQPQHF.

A word on this clonotype: A much larger clone lies a single base off, so this may be a read error. The chain is built from TRBV7-2 and TRBJ2-7; TRBD2 might be the D (6 bases). Germline V gene sequence: CDR1 SGHTA, CDR2 FQGNSA. The CDR3 has 15 residues. Trimming took 7 bases from V and 2 from J, leaving 18 bases between them. For the CDR3, the DNA is TGTGCCAGCAATCAAGCCGGCGGGAAGGCCTACGAGCAGTACTTC. Protein: CASNQAGGKAYEQYF.

This chain joins TRBV7-9 and TRBJ2-1; no reliable D call. Germline V CDR1 and CDR2: SEHNR, FQNEAQ (reference sequence). V dropped 2 bases and J dropped 2 bases, with 10 bases sitting between them. The CDR3 length is 15 residues. CDR3 sequence: CASSLSADTYNEQFF. CDR3 nucleotide sequence: TGTGCCAGCAGCTTATCAGCAGATACCTACAATGAGCAGTTCTTC.

This clonotype came up a few times. The V and J genes are TRBV7-6 and TRBJ2-5, with 12 bases identical to TRBD2. The CDR3 is 16 amino acids. Germline loops: CDR1 SGHVS, CDR2 FNYEAQ. J lost 5 bases, V lost 1 base, and 5 bases had no gene match. The CDR3 reads CASSLGPSGRAETQYF. Here the CDR3 DNA reads TGTGCCAGCAGCTTAGGTCCTAGCGGGAGGGCTGAGACCCAGTACTTC.